The clone carrying this T cell receptor beta chain has a handful of counts. Per the germline V gene, CDR1 is SQVTM and CDR2 is ANQGSEA. The CDR3 sequence is 14 residues long. With 6 bases removed from V and 3 bases from J, the gap between germline ends came to 15 bases. This specimen belongs to a study of T cells in Graves' hyperthyroidism and ophthalmopathy. What was amplified from RNA transcripts were TCR beta CDR3 regions. During a first-round RT-PCR of the TCR CDR3, the HTBI primer set was used. TCRdb re-called the multiplex PCR reads with MiXCR, one entry per CDR3 protein. The sample lists about 640,000 distinct CDR3 sequences; 45% were seen once.

V is TRBV29-1 and J is TRBJ1-5; D is uncertain. Sequencing was carried out using peripheral blood or thyroid tissue (not recorded which). The source of this sequence is an adult man with Graves' disease, either hyperthyroidism or ophthalmopathy (not recorded which). This chain's CDR3 is CSVSLDSSNQPQHF. The CDR3 DNA sequence: TGCAGCGTCTCCCTGGACTCCTCCAATCAGCCCCAGCATTTT.